This T cell receptor beta chain was documented in a study of response to subunit inactivated influenza vaccine. The CDR3 runs to 17 residues. V lost 0 bases to trimming and J lost 2 bases; unmatched junction nucleotides: 7. Germline CDR1 reads MNHEY; CDR2 reads SVGAGI. Each CDR3 protein gets one entry after TCRdb re-called the RT-PCR reads with MiXCR. The table includes about 500,000 distinct CDR3 sequences, 16% detected once. The input for sequencing was CD4+ T cells sorted from PBMCs, taken approximately 25 months after vaccination. The receptor's source is a man between 50 and 70 years old who received an inactivated influenza vaccine. V and J are TRBV6-5 and TRBJ2-5, with 9 bases matching TRBD1. CDR3 sequence (DNA): TGTGCCAGCAGTTACTCATCTTTGGGACAGGGACAAGAGACCCAGTACTTC. Translation gives CASSYSSLGQGQETQYF.